Listed below are T cell receptor beta chains from one sample, sequenced in a study of blood T cell repertoires in COVID-19. TCRdb's table, derived via immunoSEQ multiplex PCR, lists solely in-frame clones and lacks some. The sample has fewer than 300,000 clones, roughly nine tenths seen once. The specimen sequenced was peripheral blood. The receptor source for this set is a man between 60 and 75 years old who had recovered from COVID-19. Each CDR3 is given with its conserved first and last residue. D genes are given only for firm matches. Expanded clones get a size class; other rows say once, few or many, or leave the size out.

>TRBV9|-|TRBJ1-4|-
TGTGCCAGCAGCGTGAGGGAGGGAACTAATGAAAAACTGTTTTTT
CASSVREGTNEKLFF
>TRBV7-2|-|TRBJ2-1|TRBD1
TGTGCCAGCAGCCGGAGACAGGGAATCAACAATGAGCAGTTCTTC
CASSRRQGINNEQFF
>TRBV10-3|-|TRBJ2-5|-
TGTGCCATCAGTGAGTCGAAGGACAAGGAGTACTTC
CAISESKDKEYF
>TRBV2|once|TRBJ2-2|TRBD2
TGTGCCAGCAGTGAAGCGCTTGGACTAGCGGGGCTGCGCGGCACCGGGGAGCTGTTTTTT
CASSEALGLAGLRGTGELFF
>TRBV19|-|TRBJ2-6|TRBD2
TGTGCCAGTAGTACGACCCGGGGGGGAGCTGGGGCCAACGTCCTGACTTTC
CASSTTRGGAGANVLTF
>TRBV24-1|once|TRBJ2-1|TRBD2
TGTGCCACCAGTGATTTGGGTCTAGCGGGGGGGCGTAGGAGTGAGCAGTTCTTC
CATSDLGLAGGRRSEQFF
>TRBV19|-|TRBJ2-5|-
TGTGCCTCCAACTCTCCCTTTCAAGAGACCCAGTACTTC
CASNSPFQETQYF
>TRBV13|few|TRBJ1-1|-
TGTGCCAGCAGCCGCCCTGTCGGGAACACTGAAGCTTTCTTT
CASSRPVGNTEAFF
>TRBV5-1|-|TRBJ1-2|TRBD1
TGCGCCAGCAGTCAGGACAGGGGGCTCGGCGGCTACACCTTC
CASSQDRGLGGYTF
>TRBV11-2|-|TRBJ1-2|TRBD1
TGTGCCAGCAGCTTAGCCCGGGGACAGGGGTTCTATGGCTACACCTTC
CASSLARGQGFYGYTF
>TRBV13|-|TRBJ2-5|-
TGTGCCAGCAGCTTAGGTCGAAGGAGGGAGACCCAGTACTTC
CASSLGRRRETQYF
>TRBV5-4|-|TRBJ2-5|TRBD1
TGTGCCAGCAGCTCCAGACAGGGAGAAGAGACCCAGTACTTC
CASSSRQGEETQYF
>TRBV30|once|TRBJ1-5|TRBD1
TGTGCCTGGAGGGGACAGGGAAATCAGCCCCAGCATTTT
CAWRGQGNQPQHF
>TRBV3-1/TRBV3-2|-|TRBJ2-7|TRBD2
TGTGCCAGCAGCCAAGTAGGCGGGGGAACCTACGAGCAGTACTTC
CASSQVGGGTYEQYF
>TRBV5-1|once|TRBJ2-1|TRBD2
TGCGCCAGCAGTCCTAGCGGGGGGCAAAATGAGCAGTTCTTC
CASSPSGGQNEQFF
>TRBV11-2|few|TRBJ2-7|-
TGTGCCAGCAGCCAGGGGGGCCCCTACGAGCAGTACTTC
CASSQGGPYEQYF
>TRBV9|-|TRBJ2-1|-
TGTGCCAGCAGCGGACGCCGGAGAGGCGATGAGCAGTTCTTC
CASSGRRRGDEQFF
>TRBV28|-|TRBJ2-3|TRBD2
TGTGCCGTTGGCGGGGGATTCACAGATACGCAGTATTTT
CAVGGGFTDTQYF
>TRBV29-1|-|TRBJ1-1|-
TGCAGCGTTGCGTCGGAGGTCGGAAGGGCTGAAGCTTTCTTT
CSVASEVGRAEAFF
>TRBV4-1|-|TRBJ2-7|-
TGCGCCAGCAGCCAAGATCGGCAGGGTCCTACCTACGAGCAGTACTTC
CASSQDRQGPTYEQYF
>TRBV5-1|-|TRBJ2-7|-
TGCGCCAGCAACCGCGAGGGAATGGACGAGCAGTACTTC
CASNREGMDEQYF
>TRBV19|-|TRBJ2-5|TRBD1
TGTGCCAGTAGTACCGGGACAGGGGGAAAGACCCAGTACTTC
CASSTGTGGKTQYF
>TRBV29-1|-|TRBJ1-2|TRBD1
TGCAGCGTTGATTTTAGGCGGACAGGGGCCCCTAACTATGGCTACACCTTC
CSVDFRRTGAPNYGYTF
>TRBV7-2|-|TRBJ2-2|TRBD2
TGTGCCAGCAGCTTAATTAGCGGGGCCACCGGGGAGCTGTTTTTT
CASSLISGATGELFF